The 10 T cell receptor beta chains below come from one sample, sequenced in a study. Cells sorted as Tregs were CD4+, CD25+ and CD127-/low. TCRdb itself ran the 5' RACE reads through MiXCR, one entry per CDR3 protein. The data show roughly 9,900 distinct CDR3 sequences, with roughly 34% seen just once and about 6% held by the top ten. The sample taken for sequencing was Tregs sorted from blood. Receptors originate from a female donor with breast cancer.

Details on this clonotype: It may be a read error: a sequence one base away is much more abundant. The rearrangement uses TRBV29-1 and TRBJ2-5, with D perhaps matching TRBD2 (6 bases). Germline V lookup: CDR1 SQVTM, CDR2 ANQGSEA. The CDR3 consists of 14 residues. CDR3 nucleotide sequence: TGCAGCGGAGTTCCGTTAGCGGACCAAGAGACCCTGTACTTC. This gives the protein CSGVPLADQETLYF. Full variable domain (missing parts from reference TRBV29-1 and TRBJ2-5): SAVISQKPSRDICQRGTSLTIQCQVDSQVTMMFWYRQQPGQSLTLIATANQGSEATYESGFVIDKFPISRPNLTFSTLTVSNMSPEDSSIYLCSGVPLADQETLYFGPGTRLLVL.

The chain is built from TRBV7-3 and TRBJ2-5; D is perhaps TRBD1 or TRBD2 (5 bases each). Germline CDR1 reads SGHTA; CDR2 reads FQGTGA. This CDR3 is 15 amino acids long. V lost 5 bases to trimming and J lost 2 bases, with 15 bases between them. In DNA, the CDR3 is TGTGCCAGCAGCCTAGGCTCCTGGGGGCAAGAGACCCAGTACTTC. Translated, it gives CASSLGSWGQETQYF.

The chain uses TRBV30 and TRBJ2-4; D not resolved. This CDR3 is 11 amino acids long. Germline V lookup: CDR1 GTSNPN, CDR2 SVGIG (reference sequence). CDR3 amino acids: CALGAKNIQYF. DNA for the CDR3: TGTGCACTGGGGGCCAAAAACATTCAGTACTTC.

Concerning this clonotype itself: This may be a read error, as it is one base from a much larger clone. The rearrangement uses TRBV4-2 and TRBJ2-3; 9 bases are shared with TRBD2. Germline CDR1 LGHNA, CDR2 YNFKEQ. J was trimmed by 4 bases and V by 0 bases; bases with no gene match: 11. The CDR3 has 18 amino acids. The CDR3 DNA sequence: TGTGCCAGCAGCCAAGATTTTTCGGCTAGCGGGAACTCAGATACGCAGTATTTT. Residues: CASSQDFSASGNSDTQYF.

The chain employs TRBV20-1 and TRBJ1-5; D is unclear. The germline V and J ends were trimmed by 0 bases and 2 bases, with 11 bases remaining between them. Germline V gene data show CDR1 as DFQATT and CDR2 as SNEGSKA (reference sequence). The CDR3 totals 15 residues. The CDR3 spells CSARDVKRGNQPQHF. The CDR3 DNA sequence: TGCAGTGCTAGAGACGTCAAACGGGGCAATCAGCCCCAGCATTTT.

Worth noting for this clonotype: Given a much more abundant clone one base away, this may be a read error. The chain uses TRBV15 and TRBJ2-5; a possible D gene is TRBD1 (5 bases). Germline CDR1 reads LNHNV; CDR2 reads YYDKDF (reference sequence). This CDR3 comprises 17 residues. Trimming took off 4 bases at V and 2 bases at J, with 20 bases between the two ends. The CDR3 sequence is CATSTSTVDAVQETQYF. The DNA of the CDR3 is TGTGCCACCAGCACCTCGACAGTAGACGCAGTTCAAGAGACCCAGTACTTC.

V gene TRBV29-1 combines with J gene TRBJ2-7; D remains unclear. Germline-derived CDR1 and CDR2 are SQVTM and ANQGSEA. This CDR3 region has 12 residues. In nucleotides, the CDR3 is TGCAGTGCTAGAGTTAGTACCTACGAGCAGTACTTC. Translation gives CSARVSTYEQYF.

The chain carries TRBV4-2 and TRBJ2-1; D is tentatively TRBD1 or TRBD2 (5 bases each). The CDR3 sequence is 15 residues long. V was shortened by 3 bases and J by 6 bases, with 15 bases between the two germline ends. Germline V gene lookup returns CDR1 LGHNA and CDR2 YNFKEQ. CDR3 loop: CASSQGDPAANEQFF. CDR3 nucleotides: TGTGCCAGCAGCCAGGGGGACCCCGCGGCCAATGAGCAGTTCTTC.

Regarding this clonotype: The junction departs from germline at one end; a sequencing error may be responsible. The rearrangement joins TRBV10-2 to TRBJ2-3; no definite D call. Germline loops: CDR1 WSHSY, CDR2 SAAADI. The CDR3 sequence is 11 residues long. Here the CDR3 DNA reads TGCGCCAGCACGCACACAGATACGCGGTATTTT. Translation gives CASTHTDTRYF.

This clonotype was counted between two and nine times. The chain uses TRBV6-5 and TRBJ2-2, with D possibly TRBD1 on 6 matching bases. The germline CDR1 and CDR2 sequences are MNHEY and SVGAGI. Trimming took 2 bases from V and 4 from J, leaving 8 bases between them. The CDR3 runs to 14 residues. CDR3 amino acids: CASSYDRSTGELFF. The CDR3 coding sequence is TGTGCCAGCAGTTACGACAGGTCCACCGGGGAGCTGTTTTTT.